Listed below are T cell receptor beta chains from one sample, sequenced in a study of memory CD4+ T cells and cytomegalovirus serostatus. Here immunoSEQ multiplex PCR was the method, and the copy in TCRdb shows in-frame clones only, minus some. The sample consists of approximately 46,000 clones, about three quarters of them appearing once. The sequenced material came from memory CD4+ T cells from blood. Receptor source: an adult in good health and CMV-seronegative. Each CDR3 is given with its conserved first and last residue. The D gene is left open where the match is weak. The size field is filled for only some rows; it gives once, few, many or a size class.

D gene: .
J gene: TRBJ1-2
V gene: TRBV14
clone size: once
CDR3 DNA: TGTGCCAGCAGCCTCGGAGGAGGGTATGGCTACACCTTC
CDR3 protein: CASSLGGGYGYTF

D gene: TRBD2
J gene: TRBJ2-7
V gene: TRBV27
clone size: once
CDR3 DNA: TGTGCCAACATTATTCCGGGACTAGCGCCATCAGAGCAGTACTTC
CDR3 protein: CANIIPGLAPSEQYF

D gene: .
J gene: TRBJ2-3
V gene: TRBV30
clone size: .
CDR3 DNA: TGTGCCTGGAGTAGGGGGACCACATTCGATACGCAGTATTTT
CDR3 protein: CAWSRGTTFDTQYF

D gene: TRBD1
J gene: TRBJ2-7
V gene: TRBV11-2
clone size: .
CDR3 DNA: TGTGCCAGCAGCCGAGGACAGGGACGCGAGCAGTACTTC
CDR3 protein: CASSRGQGREQYF

D gene: TRBD2
J gene: TRBJ2-7
V gene: TRBV6-1
clone size: .
CDR3 DNA: TGTGCCAGCAGTGAAGCGGGTTGGTTTTGGCGGGGGAGATGGTACGAGCAGTACTTC
CDR3 protein: CASSEAGWFWRGRWYEQYF

D gene: TRBD1
J gene: TRBJ1-1
V gene: TRBV7-9
clone size: .
CDR3 DNA: TGTGCCAGCATAATAGGACAGGCAAGCACTGAAGCTTTCTTT
CDR3 protein: CASIIGQASTEAFF

D gene: .
J gene: TRBJ1-6
V gene: TRBV5-1
clone size: .
CDR3 DNA: TGCGCCAGCAGCTTACAGGAGATGGGCTTTTCACCCCTCCACTTT
CDR3 protein: CASSLQEMGFSPLHF

D gene: .
J gene: TRBJ2-7
V gene: TRBV4-1
clone size: .
CDR3 DNA: TGCGCCAGCAGCCCCCGGGTGGCTACCTACGAGCAGTACTTC
CDR3 protein: CASSPRVATYEQYF

D gene: TRBD1
J gene: TRBJ1-1
V gene: TRBV29-1
clone size: .
CDR3 DNA: TGCAGCGTTCTCGACAGGGGCCGCCTCGGAACTGAAGCTTTCTTT
CDR3 protein: CSVLDRGRLGTEAFF

D gene: .
J gene: TRBJ1-6
V gene: TRBV4-3
clone size: .
CDR3 DNA: TGCGCCAGCAGCCAAGATCCCCAAGGACAGTATAATTCACCCCTCCACTTT
CDR3 protein: CASSQDPQGQYNSPLHF

D gene: .
J gene: TRBJ1-4
V gene: TRBV19
clone size: .
CDR3 DNA: TGTGCCAGTAGGGGGAACGATGAAAAACTGTTTTTT
CDR3 protein: CASRGNDEKLFF

D gene: TRBD2
J gene: TRBJ2-5
V gene: TRBV7-2
clone size: .
CDR3 DNA: TGTGCCAGCAGCTTAGGGTCTAGCGGGGGCCAAGAGACCCAGTACTTC
CDR3 protein: CASSLGSSGGQETQYF

D gene: .
J gene: TRBJ1-5
V gene: TRBV6-5
clone size: .
CDR3 DNA: TGTGCCAGCAGTTATAATCAGCCCCAGCATTTT
CDR3 protein: CASSYNQPQHF

D gene: .
J gene: TRBJ1-3
V gene: TRBV5-6
clone size: few
CDR3 DNA: TGTGCCAGCAGCTTGGGCGGGACATCCGGAAACACCATATATTTT
CDR3 protein: CASSLGGTSGNTIYF

D gene: TRBD1
J gene: TRBJ1-2
V gene: TRBV11-2
clone size: .
CDR3 DNA: TGTGCCAGCAGCCTCGGGACAGGGAACTATGGCTACACCTTC
CDR3 protein: CASSLGTGNYGYTF

D gene: TRBD2
J gene: TRBJ2-3
V gene: TRBV10-3
clone size: .
CDR3 DNA: TGTGCCATCAGTGGGGACCTAACTAGCGGGACCTCTATAGATACGCAGTATTTT
CDR3 protein: CAISGDLTSGTSIDTQYF

D gene: .
J gene: TRBJ1-2
V gene: TRBV5-1
clone size: .
CDR3 DNA: TGCGCCAGCAGCTTGTCAGGAAGCTATGGCTACACCTTC
CDR3 protein: CASSLSGSYGYTF

D gene: TRBD1
J gene: TRBJ2-5
V gene: TRBV5-1
clone size: .
CDR3 DNA: TGCGCCAGCAGCGAGGACAGGGGGTTTGGAGAGACCCAGTACTTC
CDR3 protein: CASSEDRGFGETQYF

D gene: .
J gene: TRBJ2-5
V gene: TRBV4-3
clone size: .
CDR3 DNA: TGCGCCAGCAGCCAAGTGTACGGAGAGACCCAGTACTTC
CDR3 protein: CASSQVYGETQYF

D gene: .
J gene: TRBJ1-2
V gene: TRBV7-9
clone size: medium-sized
CDR3 DNA: TGTGCCAGCAGCTTAGATGTCGGGTTCACCTTC
CDR3 protein: CASSLDVGFTF

D gene: TRBD1
J gene: TRBJ1-1
V gene: TRBV5-1
clone size: few
CDR3 DNA: TGCGCCAGCAGCTTACAGGGGGCTTTCATGAACACTGAAGCTTTCTTT
CDR3 protein: CASSLQGAFMNTEAFF

D gene: .
J gene: TRBJ1-4
V gene: TRBV6-1
clone size: once
CDR3 DNA: TGTGCCAGCCAGGTCTCGAATGAAAAACTGTTTTTT
CDR3 protein: CASQVSNEKLFF

D gene: .
J gene: TRBJ1-2
V gene: TRBV5-1
clone size: .
CDR3 DNA: TGCGCCAGCAGCTTGGACGGGCATCAGGGGCCCTATGGCTACACCTTC
CDR3 protein: CASSLDGHQGPYGYTF

D gene: .
J gene: TRBJ2-3
V gene: TRBV29-1
clone size: .
CDR3 DNA: TGCAGCGTCCCGGACCATTTCACAGATACGCAGTATTTT
CDR3 protein: CSVPDHFTDTQYF

D gene: TRBD2
J gene: TRBJ2-3
V gene: TRBV4-1
clone size: once
CDR3 DNA: TGCGCCAGCAGCCCGACGCCTACTAGCGGGGGTGGGACAGATACGCAGTATTTT
CDR3 protein: CASSPTPTSGGGTDTQYF

D gene: .
J gene: TRBJ2-7
V gene: TRBV5-1
clone size: .
CDR3 DNA: TGCGCCAGCAGACCTGGAGAACAGAGCTCCTACGAGCAGTACTTC
CDR3 protein: CASRPGEQSSYEQYF

D gene: .
J gene: TRBJ1-5
V gene: TRBV4-1
clone size: .
CDR3 DNA: TGCGGCCCGAACCCAGAGAAGTTGCCCCAGCATTTT
CDR3 protein: CGPNPEKLPQHF

D gene: .
J gene: TRBJ1-3
V gene: TRBV6-6
clone size: once
CDR3 DNA: TGTGCCAGCAGTTACTCGGGACGGGCCTCTGGAAACACCATATATTTT
CDR3 protein: CASSYSGRASGNTIYF

D gene: .
J gene: TRBJ1-5
V gene: TRBV6-5
clone size: .
CDR3 DNA: TGTGCCAGCAGTTCCGAGGGGCTTAGCAATCAGCCCCAGCATTTT
CDR3 protein: CASSSEGLSNQPQHF

D gene: .
J gene: TRBJ1-3
V gene: TRBV5-8
clone size: .
CDR3 DNA: TGTGCCAGCAGCTTGGGCAGACTTTTTGGAAACACCATATATTTT
CDR3 protein: CASSLGRLFGNTIYF

D gene: .
J gene: TRBJ1-5
V gene: TRBV6-6
clone size: few
CDR3 DNA: TGTGCCAGCAGTTACTCGAGTGGGAATCAGCCCCAGCATTTT
CDR3 protein: CASSYSSGNQPQHF

D gene: .
J gene: TRBJ2-6
V gene: TRBV6-5
clone size: .
CDR3 DNA: TGTGCCAGCAGTAAGACAGGCCCCGGGGCCAACGTCCTGACTTTC
CDR3 protein: CASSKTGPGANVLTF

D gene: .
J gene: TRBJ1-6
V gene: TRBV4-1
clone size: .
CDR3 DNA: TGCGCCAGCAGCCAAACTTATAATTCACCCCTCCACTTT
CDR3 protein: CASSQTYNSPLHF

D gene: TRBD2
J gene: TRBJ2-3
V gene: TRBV4-1
clone size: .
CDR3 DNA: TGCGCCAGCAGCAATAGCGGGGGAGAGCTTAGCACAGATACGCAGTATTTT
CDR3 protein: CASSNSGGELSTDTQYF

D gene: TRBD1
J gene: TRBJ1-3
V gene: TRBV18
clone size: once
CDR3 DNA: TGTGCCAGCTCACCGGACAGGACCTACTCTGGAAACACCATATATTTT
CDR3 protein: CASSPDRTYSGNTIYF

D gene: TRBD2
J gene: TRBJ2-2
V gene: TRBV10-3
clone size: .
CDR3 DNA: TGTGCCGCTACGACTAGCGCGAACACCGGGGAGCTGTTTTTT
CDR3 protein: CAATTSANTGELFF

D gene: TRBD1
J gene: TRBJ2-7
V gene: TRBV2
clone size: .
CDR3 DNA: TGTGCCAGCCTTCCGACAGGGATTCTCTCCTACGAGCAGTACTTC
CDR3 protein: CASLPTGILSYEQYF

D gene: TRBD1
J gene: TRBJ1-2
V gene: TRBV4-1
clone size: .
CDR3 DNA: TGCGCCAGCAGCCAGCCGTGGGACAGCTATGGCTACACCTTC
CDR3 protein: CASSQPWDSYGYTF

D gene: .
J gene: TRBJ1-4
V gene: TRBV28
clone size: .
CDR3 DNA: TGTGCCAGCTGTGGGACGGGGAATGAAAAACTGTTTTTT
CDR3 protein: CASCGTGNEKLFF

D gene: .
J gene: TRBJ2-1
V gene: TRBV5-1
clone size: .
CDR3 DNA: TGCGCCAGCAGCTTGAGGGGCTCAGGGGGGAGCAATGAGCAGTTCTTC
CDR3 protein: CASSLRGSGGSNEQFF